Below are 23 T cell receptor beta chains sequenced from a single sample in a study of OX40 agonist ivuxolimab in advanced cancers. The protocol was immunoSEQ multiplex PCR, while the TCRdb copy is restricted to in-frame clones and leaves out a portion. The sample comprises tens of thousands of clones, about nine tenths of which are singletons, and under 0.7% rests with the top ten. The sample was CD4+ or CD8+ T cells sorted from blood, taken in a trial of the OX40 agonist ivuxolimab. The source is an adult with an advanced solid tumor such as melanoma, head and neck, liver or kidney cancer.

The rearrangement uses TRBV19 and TRBJ2-5, with 8 nucleotides matching TRBD2. There are 16 residues in the CDR3. Germline CDR1 LNHDA, CDR2 SQIVND (reference sequence). The J segment lost 1 base and the V segment lost 3 bases, leaving 7 bases of the junction unmatched. CDR3 in DNA: TGTGCCAGTAGTATGTGGAATAGCGGGGCCCAAGAGACCCAGTACTTC. It specifies CASSMWNSGAQETQYF.

The rearrangement joins TRBV4-1 to TRBJ1-2; D unclear. The germline V and J ends were trimmed by 0 bases and 4 bases, with 9 bases remaining between them. The CDR3 has 14 amino acids. Germline CDR1 and CDR2: MGHRA and YSYEKL. CDR3: CASSQDRNLYGYTF. The CDR3 DNA is TGCGCCAGCAGCCAAGATAGGAACCTCTATGGCTACACCTTC.

J is TRBJ1-4 and V is TRBV5-8, with D perhaps TRBD1 (5 bases). Between the trimmed V and J ends, which lost 6 bases and 3 bases, there was a span of 15 bases. This CDR3 is built from 15 residues. Germline CDR1 and CDR2: SGHTS and YDEGEE. The CDR3 DNA is TGTGCCAGCACCTCGGGGGATGCCGCTAATGAAAAACTGTTTTTT. Amino acid sequence: CASTSGDAANEKLFF.

This chain connects TRBV5-1 to TRBJ2-3, with 8 bases aligning to TRBD1. CDR1 SGHRS and CDR2 YFSETQ come from the germline V gene. After removal of 2 bases from V and 2 bases from J, the junction contained 4 bases not matched to a gene. The CDR3 consists of 15 residues. CDR3 nucleotides: TGCGCCAGCAGCTTCATGGACAGGGTCACAGATACGCAGTATTTT. Amino acid sequence: CASSFMDRVTDTQYF.

This chain connects TRBV10-3 to TRBJ2-5; 10 bases agree with TRBD1. This CDR3 has 14 residues. Germline V lookup: CDR1 ENHRY, CDR2 SYGVKD. After removal of 5 bases from V and 2 bases from J, the junction contained 2 bases not matched to a gene. The CDR3 DNA reads as TGTGCCATCAGTCCGGGACAGGGGCAAGAGACCCAGTACTTC. Its protein is CAISPGQGQETQYF.

CDR3 DNA: TGTGCCAGCAGCACCGGGACAGGTGGCTCACCCCTCCACTTT. As protein: CASSTGTGGSPLHF. The rearrangement uses TRBV25-1 and TRBJ1-6, with TRBD1 matching over 8 bases. This CDR3 is built from 14 residues. The germline gives CDR1 MGHDK, CDR2 SYGVNS. Losses at the gene ends were 6 bases for V and 10 bases for J; bases not matched to a gene: 8.

This chain links TRBV7-9 with TRBJ1-3, with TRBD1 as a possible D gene (5 bases). This CDR3 has 16 residues. Germline V gene lookup returns CDR1 SEHNR and CDR2 FQNEAQ (reference sequence). V gave up 7 bases and J gave up 0 bases, with 16 bases separating them. The CDR3 DNA reads TGTGCCAGCATTCCGGACACGCAACACTCTGGAAACACCATATATTTT. It yields the protein CASIPDTQHSGNTIYF.

V is TRBV27 and J is TRBJ2-7; tentatively, D is TRBD1 (5 bases). Germline CDR1 is MNHEY and CDR2 is SMNVEV (reference sequence). Trimming shortened V by 8 bases and J by 2 bases, and 16 bases separated the two germline ends. The CDR3 has 14 amino acids. The CDR3 DNA reads TGTGCCAGCCAGAAGTTCCCAGGGCCCTACGAGCAGTACTTC. This encodes CASQKFPGPYEQYF.

The chain is built from TRBV18 and TRBJ2-1, with 7 bases aligning to TRBD1. CDR3 length: 15 amino acids. The germline CDR1 and CDR2 sequences are KGHSH and LQKENI. With 1 base clipped from V and 6 bases from J, the junction kept 6 bases outside the gene matches. CDR3 loop: CASSPRDRVRNEQFF. In DNA, the CDR3 is TGTGCCAGCTCACCACGTGACAGGGTCCGCAATGAGCAGTTCTTC.

The J gene is TRBJ1-1, the V gene TRBV6-1; D unclear. Looked up from germline, CDR1 is MNHNS and CDR2 is SASEGT. The CDR3 spans 10 residues. Trimming stripped 6 bases from V and 5 bases from J, with 4 bases between. This CDR3 reads CASSRTEAFF. The CDR3 region has the DNA TGTGCCAGCAGCAGGACTGAAGCTTTCTTT.

The chain is built from TRBV5-1 and TRBJ2-6; 9 nucleotides agree with TRBD2. Germline V gene sequence: CDR1 SGHRS, CDR2 YFSETQ. CDR3 length: 15 residues. V dropped 6 bases and J dropped 12; count of bases not matched to a gene: 13. DNA for the CDR3: TGCGCCAGCACCCCGGGACTAGCTGTTCGTGGCGTCCTGACTTTC. Amino acids: CASTPGLAVRGVLTF. The full variable domain, rest sourced from reference TRBV5-1 and TRBJ2-6, is KAGVTQTPRYLIKTRGQQVTLSCSPISGHRSVSWYQQTPGQGLQFLFEYFSETQRNKGNFPGRFSGRQFSNSRSEMNVSTLELGDSALYLCASTPGLAVRGVLTFGAGSRLTVL.

The genes are TRBV6-6 and TRBJ2-2; a possible D gene is TRBD1 (6 bases). Trimming took off 5 bases at V and 7 bases at J, with 11 bases between the two ends. The CDR3 has 13 amino acids. Germline assignment: CDR1 MNHNY and CDR2 SVGAGI (reference sequence). CDR3 DNA: TGTGCCAGCAGTACACAGGGTGTCGGGGAGCTGTTTTTT. As protein: CASSTQGVGELFF.

V and J are TRBV9 and TRBJ2-3; a possible D gene is TRBD2 (6 bases). Germline V gene sequence: CDR1 SGDLS, CDR2 YYNGEE. This CDR3 has 15 amino acids. V lost 0 bases and J 7 bases, leaving 15 bases between the germline ends. The DNA of the CDR3 is TGTGCCAGCAGCGTAGTGATCGGGGGTTGGAATACGCAGTATTTT. Translated, it gives CASSVVIGGWNTQYF.

The V and J genes are TRBV18 and TRBJ1-6; no clear D. Per germline, CDR1 KGHSH and CDR2 LQKENI. CDR3 length equals 14 residues. V gave up 6 bases and J gave up 10 bases, with 16 bases separating them. The CDR3 region has the DNA TGTGCCAGCTCTCGGGAGGAGGGCAGGTCACCCCTCCACTTT. This gives the protein CASSREEGRSPLHF.

This sequence joins TRBV15 and TRBJ2-5, with D perhaps given as TRBD1 or TRBD2 (6 bases each). Trimming shortened V by 0 bases and J by 1 base, and 12 bases separated the two germline ends. The CDR3 contains 16 residues. Germline-derived CDR1 and CDR2 are LNHNV and YYDKDF (reference sequence). CDR3 region: CATSRDVRGLQETQYF. The DNA for the CDR3 is TGTGCCACCAGCAGAGATGTCAGGGGACTCCAAGAGACCCAGTACTTC.

This clone was recorded only once. This sequence joins TRBV10-3 and TRBJ1-1; unclear D gene. The V gene lost 10 bases and the J gene lost 2 bases, with 11 bases spanning the gap. Germline loops: CDR1 ENHRY, CDR2 SYGVKD. The CDR3 contains 12 residues. CDR3 DNA sequence: TGTGCCACCAATCCGGGAAACACTGAAGCTTTCTTT. Protein sequence: CATNPGNTEAFF.

The rearrangement uses TRBV18 and TRBJ2-2; possible D gene TRBD1, 5 bases. Germline assignment: CDR1 KGHSH and CDR2 LQKENI. The V gene lost 3 bases and the J gene lost 0 bases, with 11 bases spanning the gap. The CDR3 spans 16 residues. DNA for the CDR3: TGTGCCAGCTCACCTTGGGGCGGAACGAACACCGGGGAGCTGTTTTTT. It is translated as CASSPWGGTNTGELFF.

This clone was detected a few times. V usage is TRBV6-5 and J usage is TRBJ1-1; perhaps TRBD1 as D (6 bases). The V gene's germline CDR1 is MNHEY and CDR2 SVGAGI. This CDR3 is 15 amino acids long. The germline V and J ends were trimmed by 5 bases and 4 bases, with 17 bases remaining between them. The CDR3 protein is CASSPRGGHSTEAFF. In nucleotides, the CDR3 is TGTGCCAGCAGTCCCCGGGGGGGGCACAGCACTGAAGCTTTCTTT.

V and J are TRBV6-5 and TRBJ2-7; 7 bases line up with TRBD2. V gave up 8 bases and J gave up 7 bases; unmatched junction bases: 14. CDR1 is MNHEY, CDR2 SVGAGI, per germline. There are 14 residues in the CDR3. The CDR3 region has the DNA TGTGCCAGCCGGAGCGGGGCAACTAAAGGGGAGCAGTACTTC. Translating gives CASRSGATKGEQYF.

This clone was recorded only once. This chain joins TRBV12-5 and TRBJ2-3; D call uncertain. The germline gives CDR1 LGHNT, CDR2 FRNRAP. The germline V and J ends were trimmed by 2 bases and 2 bases, with 5 bases remaining between them. CDR3 length equals 13 residues. The CDR3 DNA reads TGTGCTAGTGGTTTGTCGAACACAGATACGCAGTATTTT. Protein sequence: CASGLSNTDTQYF. The complete variable domain, with remaining parts taken from reference TRBV12-5 and TRBJ2-3, reads DARVTQTPRHKVTEMGQEVTMRCQPILGHNTVFWYRQTMMQGLELLAYFRNRAPLDDSGMPKDRFSAEMPDATLATLKIQPSEPRDSAVYFCASGLSNTDTQYFGPGTRLTVL.

The chain combines TRBV19 with TRBJ1-2; 10 nucleotides match TRBD1. Germline V gives CDR1 LNHDA, CDR2 SQIVND (reference sequence). The trim removed 5 bases at V and 3 bases at J, leaving 6 bases unmatched. The CDR3 extends over 15 amino acids. The CDR3 nucleotides are TGTGCCAGTAGTCCCGGGACAGGGGCTTACTATGGCTACACCTTC. It translates to CASSPGTGAYYGYTF. The complete variable domain, with remaining parts taken from reference TRBV19 and TRBJ1-2, reads DGGITQSPKYLFRKEGQNVTLSCEQNLNHDAMYWYRQDPGQGLRLIYYSQIVNDFQKGDIAEGYSVSREKKESFPLTVTSAQKNPTAFYLCASSPGTGAYYGYTFGSGTRLTVV.

The chain is built from TRBV11-3 and TRBJ1-4; D gene uncertain. The CDR3 is 14 amino acids. V was shortened by 5 bases and J by 3 bases, with 10 bases between the two germline ends. Germline assignment: CDR1 SGHNT and CDR2 YENEEA. The CDR3 sequence is CASSQQPSNEKLFF. In DNA form, the CDR3 reads TGTGCCAGCAGCCAACAGCCATCTAATGAAAAACTGTTTTTT. The full variable domain, completed using reference TRBV11-3 and TRBJ1-4, is EAGVVQSPRYKIIEKKQPVAFWCNPISGHNTLYWYLQNLGQGPELLIRYENEEAVDDSQLPKDRFSAERLKGVDSTLKIQPAELGDSAVYLCASSQQPSNEKLFFGSGTQLSVL.

V usage is TRBV16 and J usage is TRBJ1-2; 7 nucleotides match TRBD1. The length of the CDR3 is 14 residues. V shed 7 bases, J shed 3 bases, and the junction held 8 bases outside the gene matches. The germline V gene has CDR1 KGHSY and CDR2 FQNENV. The CDR3 DNA sequence: TGTGCCAGCAACCATCAGGGGGGGCACTATGGCTACACCTTC. Translating it yields CASNHQGGHYGYTF.